A single sample is the source of the 26 T cell receptor beta chains below, sequenced in a study of shared clonotypes between healthy human individuals. TCRdb's table, derived via immunoSEQ multiplex PCR, lists solely in-frame clones and lacks some. The table has approximately 1,000,000 clones, around 82% seen once. Sequences were obtained from memory CD4+ T cells from PBMCs. Subset noted: CD45RA-negative fraction. The source is a man younger than 35 in good health. Some clones in this sample may be carry-over from other donors' samples.

In regard to this clone: The sample carries other DNA sequences with the same CDR3. V usage is TRBV6-5 and J usage is TRBJ2-7, with 8 bases aligning to TRBD1. The CDR3 consists of 14 residues. The germline V gene encodes CDR1 MNHEY and CDR2 SVGAGI. J lost 3 bases, V lost 5 bases, and 6 bases had no gene match. CDR3 DNA: TGTGCCAGCAGTCCCCAGGGGGCGAGCTACGAGCAGTACTTC. Amino acid sequence: CASSPQGASYEQYF.

The chain carries TRBV5-6 and TRBJ2-2, with D perhaps TRBD1 (5 bases). CDR1 is SGHDT and CDR2 is YYEEEE in the germline V gene. Deletions cut 6 bases from V and 1 base from J, with 10 bases between. The CDR3 is made up of 14 amino acids. CDR3 in amino acids: CASTKTVNTGELFF. Written as DNA, the CDR3 is TGTGCCAGCACTAAGACAGTGAACACCGGGGAGCTGTTTTTT.

This sequence joins TRBV19 and TRBJ2-1, with D perhaps TRBD1 or TRBD2 (5 bases each). The V end lost 5 bases, the J end lost 10 bases, and 18 bases lay between the germline ends. The CDR3 runs 14 residues. CDR1 is LNHDA, CDR2 SQIVND, per germline (reference sequence). The CDR3 reads CASSPWDRRREQFF. The CDR3 DNA reads as TGTGCCAGTAGTCCGTGGGACCGTCGGAGGGAGCAGTTCTTC.

The chain uses TRBV30 and TRBJ2-3; maybe TRBD2 (5 bases). V was shortened by 4 bases and J by 4 bases, with 21 bases between the two germline ends. CDR1 GTSNPN and CDR2 SVGIG come from the germline V gene (reference sequence). CDR3 size: 16 residues. CDR3 bases: TGTGCCTGGACTAACCGCCTACTAGGAACCGCAGATACGCAGTATTTT. It specifies CAWTNRLLGTADTQYF.

Worth noting for this clone: Mismatch with germline at one junction end may stem from a read error. The rearrangement joins TRBV5-5 to TRBJ1-2; weak D call: TRBD1 (6 bases). The CDR3 sequence is 13 residues long. Germline loops: CDR1 SGHKS, CDR2 YYEKEE (reference sequence). CDR3 DNA sequence: TGTGCCAGCACCTTGGAGGGGGGCTATGGCTACACCTTC. Protein: CASTLEGGYGYTF.

The chain is built from TRBV5-1 and TRBJ2-6, with D hard to call. V shed 4 bases and J shed 1 base, with 3 bases lying between them. The V gene's germline CDR1 is SGHRS and CDR2 YFSETQ. The CDR3 spans 13 residues. Written as DNA, the CDR3 is TGCGCCAGCAGCGAGTCTGGGGCCAACGTCCTGACTTTC. It specifies CASSESGANVLTF.

The rearrangement joins TRBV2 to TRBJ2-3; 9 bases line up with TRBD1. CDR3 length equals 12 residues. The trim removed 11 bases at V and 4 bases at J, leaving 4 bases unmatched. Germline values: CDR1 SNHLY, CDR2 FYNNEI. As DNA, the CDR3 is TGTGCCCGAAGGACAGGGGCAGATACGCAGTATTTT. Its protein product is CARRTGADTQYF. The variable domain in full, completed from reference TRBV2 and TRBJ2-3, reads EPEVTQTPSHQVTQMGQEVILRCVPISNHLYFYWYRQILGQKVEFLVSFYNNEISEKSEIFDDQFSVERPDGSNFTLKIRSTKLEDSAMYFCARRTGADTQYFGPGTRLTVL.

The V and J genes are TRBV30 and TRBJ2-7; 7 nucleotides agree with TRBD1. Trimming took 0 bases from V and 5 from J; bases not matched to a gene: 7. Germline V gene data show CDR1 as GTSNPN and CDR2 as SVGIG (reference sequence). The CDR3 is 14 amino acids. Written as DNA, the CDR3 is TGTGCCTGGAGTGTACGGATTCAGGGGGACGAGCAGTACTTC. Translating gives CAWSVRIQGDEQYF.

This clone was seen once. V and J are TRBV6-1 and TRBJ1-2; unclear D gene. CDR1 MNHNS and CDR2 SASEGT come from the germline V gene. The germline V and J ends were trimmed by 6 bases and 8 bases, with 10 bases remaining between them. This CDR3 has 11 amino acids. CDR3 bases: TGTGCCAGCAGATTTTCCTGGGGCTACACCTTC. This encodes CASRFSWGYTF.

The chain has TRBV6-1 and TRBJ2-1, with 9 bases identical to TRBD2. The V gene end was trimmed by 7 bases and the J gene end by 6 bases; junction bases not matched to a gene: 7. CDR3 length: 14 residues. From germline, CDR1 is MNHNS and CDR2 SASEGT. The CDR3 DNA is TGTGCCAGCACCGGCGGTAGCGGGAGCAATGAGCAGTTCTTC. It codes for CASTGGSGSNEQFF.

This chain joins TRBV7-2 and TRBJ1-3; D is ambiguous. Germline values: CDR1 SGHTA, CDR2 FQGNSA. The CDR3 is 14 amino acids. The V end was cut by 5 bases, the J end by 0 bases, with 8 bases between. CDR3 region: CASSPRDSGNTIYF. The CDR3 DNA reads as TGTGCCAGCAGCCCCCGGGACTCTGGAAACACCATATATTTT.

The chain is built from TRBV19 and TRBJ2-5, with D perhaps TRBD2 (6 bases). The CDR3 loop spans 13 amino acids. Germline V gene data show CDR1 as LNHDA and CDR2 as SQIVND (reference sequence). With 1 base removed from V and 4 bases from J, the gap between germline ends came to 7 bases. In nucleotides, the CDR3 is TGTGCCAGTAGTATAGCGGGAGCAGAGACCCAGTACTTC. It yields the protein CASSIAGAETQYF.

The chain links TRBV14 to TRBJ2-7; possibly TRBD2 for D (6 bases). Trimming left V 1 base short and J 6 bases short, with 16 bases between. The CDR3 spans 15 residues. Germline V gene sequence: CDR1 SGHDN, CDR2 FVKESK. CDR3 sequence reads: CASSQARRGWSEQYF. For the CDR3, the DNA is TGTGCCAGCAGCCAAGCGAGGAGGGGATGGAGCGAGCAGTACTTC.

This chain connects TRBV6-1 to TRBJ2-3; no firm D call. Germline values: CDR1 MNHNS, CDR2 SASEGT. This CDR3 contains 13 residues. V was shortened by 0 bases and J by 5 bases, with 6 bases between the two germline ends. The chain's CDR3 is CASSEATQDTQYF. The CDR3 bases are TGTGCCAGCAGTGAAGCTACCCAAGATACGCAGTATTTT.

The chain has TRBV19 and TRBJ2-6, with 12 bases lining up with TRBD1. The CDR3 totals 18 residues. Per germline, CDR1 LNHDA and CDR2 SQIVND (reference sequence). The trim removed 5 bases at V and 3 bases at J, leaving 8 bases unmatched. DNA of the CDR3: TGTGCCAGTAGTGAGGGGACAGGGGGCGCGGATGGGGCCAACGTCCTGACTTTC. The encoded protein is CASSEGTGGADGANVLTF.

This chain uses TRBV7-8 with TRBJ2-1; D unclear. Germline V gives CDR1 SGHVS, CDR2 FQNEAQ. V was shortened by 1 base and J by 6 bases, with 10 bases between the two germline ends. The CDR3 runs 14 residues. The CDR3 reads CASSLEPVFNEQFF. Here the CDR3 DNA reads TGTGCCAGCAGCTTAGAGCCGGTTTTCAATGAGCAGTTCTTC.

The J gene is TRBJ2-2, the V gene TRBV9, with D perhaps TRBD1 (5 bases). Germline loops: CDR1 SGDLS, CDR2 YYNGEE. The V end was cut by 1 base, the J end by 0 bases, with 10 bases between. The CDR3 is made up of 16 amino acids. CDR3 in DNA: TGTGCCAGCAGCGTAAGGGGAAACGCGAACACCGGGGAGCTGTTTTTT. It codes for CASSVRGNANTGELFF.

The rearrangement joins TRBV29-1 to TRBJ1-3, with D uncertain. Between the trimmed V and J ends, which lost 0 bases and 3 bases, there was a span of 12 bases. The CDR3 spans 15 residues. CDR1 SQVTM and CDR2 ANQGSEA come from the germline V gene. CDR3 nucleotides: TGCAGCGTTGAAGATCTGGCGCTTTTTGGAAACACCATATATTTT. Its translation is CSVEDLALFGNTIYF.

This rearrangement joins TRBV2 to TRBJ2-5; either TRBD1 or TRBD2 may supply D (5 bases each). Germline V lookup: CDR1 SNHLY, CDR2 FYNNEI. This CDR3 is 14 amino acids long. Deletions cut 2 bases from V and 2 bases from J, with 9 bases between. The CDR3 loop is CASSEQGPQETQYF. In nucleotides, the CDR3 is TGTGCCAGCAGTGAACAGGGACCTCAAGAGACCCAGTACTTC.

The rearrangement links TRBV5-4 to TRBJ2-7; D tentatively reads TRBD1 or TRBD2 (6 bases each). The CDR3 is 14 amino acids. The V gene's germline CDR1 is SGHNT and CDR2 YYREEE (reference sequence). V was pared by 4 bases and J by 5 bases, with 16 bases between. The CDR3: CASSRWGAWDEQYF. The CDR3 DNA sequence: TGTGCCAGCAGCCGTTGGGGGGCTTGGGACGAGCAGTACTTC.

The chain is built from TRBV5-6 and TRBJ2-5, with 10 nucleotides matching TRBD1. Germline V gene lookup returns CDR1 SGHDT and CDR2 YYEEEE. Trimming cost V 3 bases and J 3 bases; bases outside gene matches: 5. This CDR3 is built from 15 residues. The CDR3 loop is CASSSVGTGEETQYF. Written as DNA, the CDR3 is TGTGCCAGCAGCTCGGTCGGGACAGGGGAAGAGACCCAGTACTTC.

V and J are TRBV9 and TRBJ2-5; possibly TRBD2 for D (5 bases). Germline lookup yields CDR1 SGDLS and CDR2 YYNGEE. Trimming shortened V by 3 bases and J by 6 bases, and 15 bases separated the two germline ends. This CDR3 spans 14 amino acids. The chain's CDR3 is CASSGGTSIQTQYF. For the CDR3, the DNA is TGTGCCAGCAGCGGGGGTACTAGTATACAGACCCAGTACTTC.

The V gene is TRBV10-3, the J gene TRBJ2-5; 7 bases fit TRBD2. The CDR3 is 14 residues long. J lost 7 bases, V lost 3 bases, and 8 bases had no gene match. Per the germline V gene, CDR1 is ENHRY and CDR2 is SYGVKD. CDR3 region: CAISEGSGEGTQYF. CDR3 DNA: TGTGCCATCAGTGAAGGCTCGGGGGAGGGGACCCAGTACTTC.

V is TRBV7-8 and J is TRBJ2-3; 7 positions agree with TRBD2. Per germline, CDR1 SGHVS and CDR2 FQNEAQ. The CDR3 spans 16 residues. With 2 bases clipped from V and 3 bases from J, the junction kept 8 bases outside the gene matches. Written as DNA, the CDR3 is TGTGCCAGCAGCTTAAGGCGGGAGCGAGGGACAGATACGCAGTATTTT. Its protein is CASSLRRERGTDTQYF.

The rearrangement uses TRBV5-8 and TRBJ1-2; D is perhaps TRBD1 (5 bases). Germline V gives CDR1 SGHTS, CDR2 YDEGEE. The length of the CDR3 is 15 residues. The ends were cut back, 4 bases at V and 4 bases at J, with 17 bases in the middle. The CDR3 bases are TGTGCCAGCAGCGGGGGAGCAGACCCCATCTATGGCTACACCTTC. Amino acids: CASSGGADPIYGYTF.

This chain links TRBV28 with TRBJ2-1; 8 bases align to TRBD2. The length of the CDR3 is 14 residues. V shed 7 bases and J 2 bases; nucleotides not matched to a gene: 4. Germline CDR1 reads MDHEN; CDR2 reads SYDVKM. The CDR3 sequence: CASTVGLAYNEQFF. Written as DNA, the CDR3 is TGTGCCAGCACTGTGGGACTAGCCTACAATGAGCAGTTCTTC.